This T cell receptor (beta chain) was obtained from a study of long-term antiretroviral therapy in people with HIV. Study as a whole: The oldest specimens predate the 2015 immediate-ART recommendation by about a decade.

The V and J ends lost 4 bases and 0 bases respectively, with 12 bases between them. This CDR3 is 15 amino acids long. Germline CDR1 MNHEY, CDR2 SVGAGI. A remark on this clone: The antigen remains unidentified.

Treatment of all HIV participants took place in the United States. At survey level, the immunoSEQ assay was run in its v3.0 version. Profiled with immunoSEQ multiplex PCR; TCRdb holds only in-frame clones, not every one. The table has approximately 25,000 clones, roughly 85% seen once. Study conclusions and caveats: Blood, drawn from about 2003 to 2017, may reflect older ART regimens.

Here the sequenced sample was unsorted PBMCs, taken 1.2 years after starting antiretroviral therapy. This rearrangement joins TRBV6-5 to TRBJ2-5; weak D call: TRBD1 (6 bases). The sequence came from a woman in her thirties or forties with HIV. Written as DNA, the CDR3 is TGTGCCAGCAGTTCCCTAGGACAGCACCAAGAGACCCAGTACTTC. Its protein product is CASSSLGQHQETQYF.